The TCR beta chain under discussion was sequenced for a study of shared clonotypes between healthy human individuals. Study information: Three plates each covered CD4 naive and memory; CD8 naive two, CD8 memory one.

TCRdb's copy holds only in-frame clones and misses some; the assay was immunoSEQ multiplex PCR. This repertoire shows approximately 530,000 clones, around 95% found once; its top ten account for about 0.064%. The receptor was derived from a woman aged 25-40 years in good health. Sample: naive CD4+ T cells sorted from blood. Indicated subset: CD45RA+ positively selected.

CDR3 sequence reads: CASSKRTSGTYEQYF. The CDR3 region has the DNA TGTGCCAGTAGTAAAAGGACTAGCGGTACCTACGAGCAGTACTTC. This rearrangement joins TRBV19 to TRBJ2-7; 10 bases map to TRBD2. The germline gives CDR1 LNHDA, CDR2 SQIVND (reference sequence). The CDR3 sequence is 15 residues long. J lost 2 bases, V lost 4 bases, and 5 bases had no gene match.